This TCR beta chain was sequenced for a study of cytomegalovirus exposure and HLA in healthy donors. Study observations and caveats: In an earlier analysis, most TCR beta V segments were productive about 87% or about 30% of the time. Later analysis demonstrated an association between a missense DCLRE1C variant and TCR beta V- and J-gene trimming. A later analysis by the authors found several of the most significant clusters apparently linked to common viral pathogens.

PCR amplification relied on 60 Vbeta primers (plus 13 Jbeta primers). Sequencing used immunoSEQ multiplex PCR; TCRdb keeps in-frame clones, though not all of them. In the table there are approximately 270,000 clones, 75% to 90% of which are singletons. Comment on this clone: Its antigen is undetermined.

The CDR3 has 18 amino acids. V gave up 6 bases and J gave up 0 bases, with 21 bases separating them. Germline V CDR1 and CDR2: MDHEN, SYDVKM. This sequence was found in a girl between 2 and 10 years old in good health and CMV-seronegative. The chain is built from TRBV28 and TRBJ2-4; maybe TRBD1 (6 bases). The sample consisted of PBMCs. This CDR3 reads CASSRLRGPMLAKNIQYF. DNA for the CDR3: TGTGCCAGCAGCCGGCTCAGGGGACCCATGCTAGCCAAAAACATTCAGTACTTC.